Following are 3 T cell receptor beta chains from one sample sequenced in a study of blood T cell repertoires in COVID-19. Only in-frame clones appear in the TCRdb table, and some are missing; sequencing was by immunoSEQ multiplex PCR. This sample has approximately 280,000 clones, with roughly 85% found just once. The sequencing sample was made of PBMCs or T cells enriched from blood (not recorded which). These receptors all come from a woman in her 40s who had recovered from COVID-19.

The chain uses TRBV13 and TRBJ2-7; D remains ambiguous. Germline assignment: CDR1 PRHDT and CDR2 FYEKMQ (reference sequence). The CDR3 length is 13 residues. The germline V and J ends were trimmed by 1 base and 7 bases, with 11 bases remaining between them. Here the CDR3 reads CASSLVSSPEQYF. CDR3 coding DNA: TGTGCCAGCAGCTTAGTAAGTAGTCCAGAGCAGTACTTC.

The table lists this clone with a few counts. The chain links TRBV5-1 to TRBJ1-5; 7 nucleotides line up with TRBD1. The CDR3 runs to 16 residues. The V segment lost 0 bases and the J segment 3 bases; nucleotides outside the gene matches: 6. Germline loops: CDR1 SGHRS, CDR2 YFSETQ. CDR3 loop: CASSLEPGGTNQPQHF. The CDR3 nucleotides read TGCGCCAGCAGCTTGGAACCAGGGGGTACCAATCAGCCCCAGCATTTT.

The chain combines TRBV21-1 with TRBJ1-4; TRBD1, the table's D call, lacks a check against the DNA. TRBV21-1 is annotated as a pseudogene. This CDR3 spans 15 amino acids. The CDR3 DNA sequence: TGTGCCAGCAGCAAAGTGCCAGGGGTTAATGAAAAACTGTTTTTT. Protein sequence: CASSKVPGVNEKLFF.